These T cell receptor beta chains were read from a single sample in a study of T-cell memory formation after mild COVID-19. MiXCR, applied by TCRdb to the 5' RACE reads, yields one record per CDR3 protein. The repertoire holds around 180,000 distinct CDR3 sequences, around 15% seen once, with around 1.9% in the top ten. Sequences were obtained from PBMCs or a T cell subset sorted from them (not recorded which). The receptors shown here come from an adult woman who had mild COVID-19 (a few samples of this study predate the infection). Cell type and time point are not known. CDR3s include the opening cysteine and the closing phenylalanine or tryptophan. D genes are given only for firm matches. The size of a clone is reported for some rows only, either as once, few or many, or as a class for expanded clones.

v_gene,j_gene,abundance,d_gene,CDR3aa,CDR3nt
TRBV9,TRBJ1-4,few,TRBD1,CASSVTGTVNEKLFF,TGTGCCAGCAGCGTAACCGGGACAGTTAATGAAAAACTGTTTTTT
TRBV3-1,TRBJ2-2,.,.,CASSHSLRGDNGELFF,TGTGCCAGCAGCCACAGCCTTAGGGGTGATAACGGGGAGCTGTTTTTT
TRBV3-1,TRBJ2-3,few,.,CASSPFRQELTDTQYF,TGTGCCAGCAGCCCGTTTCGGCAGGAACTCACAGATACGCAGTATTTT
TRBV6-5,TRBJ1-1,few,TRBD1,CASSYSNRGRVEAFF,TGTGCCAGCAGTTACTCAAACAGGGGGCGCGTGGAAGCTTTCTTT
TRBV7-2,TRBJ2-2,.,TRBD2,CASSAGLAGLGELFF,TGTGCCAGCAGCGCCGGACTAGCGGGGCTCGGGGAGCTGTTTTTT
TRBV20-1,TRBJ1-6,many,.,CSAKDRGSYNSPLHF,TGCAGTGCTAAGGACAGAGGCTCCTATAATTCACCCCTCCACTTT
TRBV12-3/TRBV12-4,TRBJ2-7,.,.,CASSPGPNFEQYF,TGTGCCAGCAGCCCCGGCCCAAATTTCGAGCAGTACTTC
TRBV27,TRBJ2-1,.,TRBD2,CASSLRTSAGVAGLLNEQFF,TGTGCCAGCAGTTTAAGGACTAGCGCGGGCGTTGCCGGCCTACTCAATGAGCAGTTCTTC
TRBV29-1,TRBJ2-3,.,.,CSVEVYLDTQYF,TGCAGCGTTGAAGTCTATTTAGATACGCAGTATTTT
TRBV5-1,TRBJ2-5,.,TRBD2,CASSSRRGGRETQYF,TGCGCCAGCAGCTCGAGGCGGGGGGGCCGAGAGACCCAGTACTTC
TRBV6-5,TRBJ2-3,many,.,CASSFSFPDTQYF,TGTGCCAGCAGTTTTTCTTTCCCTGATACGCAGTATTTT
TRBV20-1,TRBJ2-1,.,TRBD2,CSASPLAGGRDEQFF,TGCAGTGCTTCGCCCCTAGCGGGAGGGCGGGATGAGCAGTTCTTC
TRBV20-1,TRBJ2-1,.,TRBD1,CSAIQGQGSSYNEQFF,TGCAGTGCTATACAAGGACAGGGGTCATCCTACAATGAGCAGTTCTTC
TRBV7-9,TRBJ2-7,.,TRBD2,CASSPGTSGRATRYEQYF,TGTGCCAGCAGCCCAGGGACTAGCGGGAGGGCCACTCGGTACGAGCAGTACTTC
TRBV18,TRBJ2-1,few,.,CASSPGGPDEQFF,TGTGCCAGCTCACCCGGAGGGCCCGATGAGCAGTTCTTC
TRBV7-2,TRBJ2-3,.,.,CASNQGFTDTQYF,TGTGCCAGCAACCAGGGGTTCACAGATACGCAGTATTTT
TRBV7-2,TRBJ2-3,.,TRBD2,CASSPSTPGGPRDTQYF,TGTGCCAGCAGCCCCTCCACCCCGGGAGGGCCTAGAGATACGCAGTATTTT
TRBV6-2/TRBV6-3,TRBJ2-1,.,TRBD1,CASSYAGGEQFF,TGTGCCAGCAGTTACGCAGGGGGTGAGCAGTTCTTC
TRBV4-1,TRBJ2-1,many,.,CASSQEKGRTYNEQFF,TGCGCCAGCAGCCAAGAAAAGGGCAGAACCTACAATGAGCAGTTCTTC
TRBV14,TRBJ2-6,few,.,CASSQVFHWAPGANVLTF,TGTGCCAGCAGCCAAGTATTCCATTGGGCACCAGGGGCCAACGTCCTGACTTTC
TRBV12-3/TRBV12-4,TRBJ1-5,few,.,CASSPDSNQPQHF,TGTGCCAGCAGCCCGGACAGTAATCAGCCCCAGCATTTT
TRBV27,TRBJ2-3,few,.,CASSRIQYTDTQYF,TGTGCCAGCAGTCGAATCCAGTATACAGATACGCAGTATTTT
TRBV7-9,TRBJ1-1,.,.,CASSFDGKNTEAFF,TGTGCCAGCAGCTTTGACGGGAAGAACACTGAAGCTTTCTTT
TRBV18,TRBJ1-2,few,TRBD1,CASSPWDRENYGYTF,TGTGCCAGCTCACCCTGGGACAGGGAGAACTATGGCTACACCTTC
TRBV20-1,TRBJ2-3,few,TRBD2,CSAEAPTSVLLDTQYF,TGCAGTGCCGAGGCTCCGACTAGCGTCCTTCTAGATACGCAGTATTTT
TRBV19,TRBJ2-3,.,TRBD2,CASSTMTSGGWTTQYF,TGTGCCAGTAGTACGATGACTAGCGGGGGATGGACTACGCAGTATTTT
TRBV19,TRBJ2-6,.,TRBD1,CASSLGTGVSGANVLTF,TGTGCCAGTAGTTTAGGGACAGGAGTCTCTGGGGCCAACGTCCTGACTTTC
TRBV5-1,TRBJ2-3,.,.,CASSLVPARDTQYF,TGCGCCAGCAGCTTGGTCCCCGCGCGAGATACGCAGTATTTT
TRBV29-1,TRBJ2-4,few,.,CSVGSHLAKNIQYF,TGCAGCGTTGGGAGTCACCTAGCCAAAAACATTCAGTACTTC
TRBV30,TRBJ1-5,.,.,CAWSHRGGRQPQHF,TGTGCCTGGAGTCATAGGGGAGGGAGACAGCCCCAGCATTTT
TRBV5-6,TRBJ2-7,few,.,CASSLGGSQDF,TGTGCCAGCAGCTTGGGGGGCTCCCAGGACTTC
TRBV10-3,TRBJ2-5,.,.,CALRETQYF,TGTGCCCTCCGGGAGACCCAGTACTTC
TRBV12-3/TRBV12-4,TRBJ1-6,few,.,CASSLGAGVDSPLHF,TGTGCCAGCAGTTTGGGGGCAGGGGTTGATTCACCCCTCCACTTT
TRBV18,TRBJ2-4,.,.,CASSPNLGTKGPKNIQYF,TGTGCCAGCTCACCAAATCTGGGGACGAAGGGACCCAAAAACATTCAGTACTTC
TRBV27,TRBJ1-5,.,TRBD1,CASSLGQEASQPQHF,TGTGCCAGCAGCTTGGGACAGGAGGCGAGTCAGCCCCAGCATTTT
TRBV9,TRBJ2-7,few,TRBD1,CASSVGAGTEPSEQYF,TGTGCCAGCAGCGTTGGGGCCGGGACAGAGCCCTCCGAGCAGTACTTC
TRBV7-2,TRBJ1-5,many,.,CASSSGTMGNQPQHF,TGTGCCAGCAGCTCCGGCACGATGGGCAATCAGCCCCAGCATTTT
TRBV12-3/TRBV12-4,TRBJ2-3,.,TRBD2,CASSLGGPQYF,TGTGCCAGCAGTTTGGGAGGGCCGCAGTATTTT
TRBV12-3/TRBV12-4,TRBJ1-2,.,.,CASSSTRTAYYGYTF,TGTGCCAGCAGTTCAACTCGGACAGCTTACTATGGCTACACCTTC
TRBV12-3/TRBV12-4,TRBJ1-2,.,.,CASTLGLKGRNYGYTF,TGTGCCAGTACCTTAGGGTTGAAGGGTAGGAACTATGGCTACACCTTC
TRBV5-1,TRBJ2-7,.,TRBD2,CASSTGTSGGSEQYF,TGCGCCAGCAGCACCGGGACTAGCGGGGGGTCTGAGCAGTACTTC
TRBV18,TRBJ1-1,few,.,CASSPPGTLNTEAFF,TGTGCCAGCTCACCACCCGGGACACTGAACACTGAAGCTTTCTTT